These T cell receptor beta chains were read from a single sample in a study of glioma-infiltrating T cells. TCRdb analysed the multiplex PCR reads with MiXCR anew, one entry per CDR3 protein. Among more than 300,000 distinct CDR3 sequences listed, less than 50% were seen once. Sequencing was performed on glioma tissue, nonneoplastic brain tissue, or PBMCs (not recorded which). The receptors shown here come from a human donor with low-grade glioma or glioblastoma, undergoing nonglioma brain surgery, or in good health (not recorded which). Each CDR3 is given with its conserved first and last residue. Each record gives: D gene, clone size, V gene, J gene, CDR3 DNA, CDR3 protein. The D gene is left open where the match is weak. For some rows the clone size is stated as once, few or many, or as a class when expanded; others skip it.

D gene: TRBD1; clone size: -; V gene: TRBV19; J gene: TRBJ2-5; CDR3 DNA: TGTGCCAGTAGTCCACGGACAGGGGTGCCGGAGACCCAGTACTTC; CDR3 protein: CASSPRTGVPETQYF
D gene: TRBD2; clone size: many; V gene: TRBV27; J gene: TRBJ2-1; CDR3 DNA: TGTGCCAGCAGTTTATCGACTAGCGGGGTCTTCAATGAGCAGTTCTTC; CDR3 protein: CASSLSTSGVFNEQFF
D gene: -; clone size: few; V gene: TRBV28; J gene: TRBJ1-1; CDR3 DNA: TGTGCCAGCAGTCGGGACACAAGAAACACTGAAGCTTTCTTT; CDR3 protein: CASSRDTRNTEAFF
D gene: TRBD1; clone size: -; V gene: TRBV7-2; J gene: TRBJ2-2; CDR3 DNA: TGTGCCAGCAGCGGACAGGCTAGCCCCGGGGAGCTGTTTTTT; CDR3 protein: CASSGQASPGELFF
D gene: -; clone size: few; V gene: TRBV20-1; J gene: TRBJ1-1; CDR3 DNA: TGCAGTGCTTGGCACACGAACACTGAAGCTTTCTTT; CDR3 protein: CSAWHTNTEAFF
D gene: TRBD1; clone size: few; V gene: TRBV20-1; J gene: TRBJ1-1; CDR3 DNA: TGCAGTGCTAGAGATAGTTTGGCAGGGGGCGGGACTGAAGCTTTCTTT; CDR3 protein: CSARDSLAGGGTEAFF
D gene: TRBD1; clone size: few; V gene: TRBV4-3; J gene: TRBJ2-7; CDR3 DNA: TGCGCCAGCAGCCAAGGAGACCAGGGGGCGCGTGAGCAGTACTTC; CDR3 protein: CASSQGDQGAREQYF
D gene: -; clone size: few; V gene: TRBV28; J gene: TRBJ2-3; CDR3 DNA: TGTGCCAGCAGTTTAGGGGCAGAAACAAAAACAGATACGCAGTATTTT; CDR3 protein: CASSLGAETKTDTQYF
D gene: -; clone size: few; V gene: TRBV7-2; J gene: TRBJ2-7; CDR3 DNA: TGTGCCAGCAGCTTGTTTCTCACCTCCTACGAGCAGTACTTC; CDR3 protein: CASSLFLTSYEQYF
D gene: TRBD2; clone size: large; V gene: TRBV20-1; J gene: TRBJ2-7; CDR3 DNA: TGCAGTGCTAGAGATGGCGGGGGCTCCTACGAGCAGTACTTC; CDR3 protein: CSARDGGGSYEQYF
D gene: -; clone size: -; V gene: TRBV4-3; J gene: TRBJ1-1; CDR3 DNA: TGCGCCAGCACCCAAGTGGTAGGGGGAGAGGGGGGAACTGAAGCTTTCTTT; CDR3 protein: CASTQVVGGEGGTEAFF
D gene: -; clone size: -; V gene: TRBV7-4; J gene: TRBJ2-7; CDR3 DNA: TGTGCCAGCAGCTTTTCAACGCGCGCCTACGAGCAGTACTTC; CDR3 protein: CASSFSTRAYEQYF
D gene: -; clone size: few; V gene: TRBV2; J gene: TRBJ2-2; CDR3 DNA: TGTGCCAGCAGTCCAGGCAACAGGGTAACCGGGGAGCTGTTTTTT; CDR3 protein: CASSPGNRVTGELFF
D gene: -; clone size: -; V gene: TRBV6-2/TRBV6-3; J gene: TRBJ1-1; CDR3 DNA: TGTGCCAGCAGTTACTCTGTGAACACTGGAGCTTTCTTT; CDR3 protein: CASSYSVNTGAFF
D gene: -; clone size: -; V gene: TRBV2; J gene: TRBJ1-2; CDR3 DNA: TGTGCCAGCTACAGGTTCAGTGGCTACACCTTC; CDR3 protein: CASYRFSGYTF
D gene: -; clone size: -; V gene: TRBV12-3/TRBV12-4; J gene: TRBJ1-5; CDR3 DNA: TGTGCCAGCAGAAACCTAGGGAGCAATCAGCCCCAGCATTTT; CDR3 protein: CASRNLGSNQPQHF
D gene: -; clone size: -; V gene: TRBV20-1; J gene: TRBJ1-2; CDR3 DNA: TGCAGTGCTAGAAGCCGGGAAAAGGATGGCTACACCTTC; CDR3 protein: CSARSREKDGYTF
D gene: -; clone size: many; V gene: TRBV15; J gene: TRBJ2-7; CDR3 DNA: TGTGCCACCCAGCAGGGAAAAAGGAGTCAGGAGCAGTACTTC; CDR3 protein: CATQQGKRSQEQYF
D gene: -; clone size: -; V gene: TRBV7-7; J gene: TRBJ2-3; CDR3 DNA: TGTGCCAGCAGCTCAACCAGGGCGGATACGCAGTATTTT; CDR3 protein: CASSSTRADTQYF
D gene: -; clone size: many; V gene: TRBV6-2/TRBV6-3; J gene: TRBJ1-2; CDR3 DNA: TGTGCCAGCACTGACAGTGACTATGGCTACACCTTC; CDR3 protein: CASTDSDYGYTF
D gene: TRBD2; clone size: few; V gene: TRBV5-4; J gene: TRBJ2-5; CDR3 DNA: TGTGCCAGCAGCCCAAGGACTAGCCTGGAGACCCAGTACTTC; CDR3 protein: CASSPRTSLETQYF
D gene: TRBD2; clone size: few; V gene: TRBV4-2; J gene: TRBJ2-7; CDR3 DNA: TGTGCCAGCAGCCAAATGAGCGGGACCTACGAGCAGTACTTC; CDR3 protein: CASSQMSGTYEQYF
D gene: -; clone size: once; V gene: TRBV4-2; J gene: TRBJ1-1; CDR3 DNA: TGTGCCAGCAGCCAAGATTGGGGGGCGAACACTGGAGCTTTCTTT; CDR3 protein: CASSQDWGANTGAFF
D gene: TRBD2; clone size: -; V gene: TRBV2; J gene: TRBJ2-7; CDR3 DNA: TGTGCCAGCAGTGAGGGACTAGCGGGAGATTCCTACGAGCAGTACTTC; CDR3 protein: CASSEGLAGDSYEQYF
D gene: -; clone size: few; V gene: TRBV7-2; J gene: TRBJ2-7; CDR3 DNA: TGTGCCAGCAGCCCTACTGGGGGTGTCTACGAGCAGTACTTC; CDR3 protein: CASSPTGGVYEQYF
D gene: TRBD2; clone size: -; V gene: TRBV10-2; J gene: TRBJ2-5; CDR3 DNA: TGTGCCACCAGTGACCACACCGATTACGAGACTAGCGGGGGCCCCTCGCGGGAGACCCAGTACTTC; CDR3 protein: CATSDHTDYETSGGPSRETQYF